This TCR beta chain was captured by sequencing in a study of T cell responses to AZD1222 COVID-19 vaccine. The germline V gene encodes CDR1 MNHEY and CDR2 SVGEGT. The CDR3 spans 14 residues. The ends were cut back, 4 bases at V and 3 bases at J, with 12 bases in the middle. Study results and limitations: Reportedly, nearly half the spike-specific TCRs target unmutated variant regions. Once two AZD1222 doses were given, Spike-specific TCR breadth and depth went up. At baseline, just a handful of AZD1222 recipients tested seropositive. Researchers report vaccine-associated CD4 TCRs spanning spike, with dominance at 160-218 and 743-854.

The data were produced by immunoSEQ multiplex PCR, yet TCRdb's version contains in-frame clones alone and is incomplete. The sample shows approximately 82,000 clones, approximately 81% of them seen only once. As for this clone: What it binds is not known.

The specimen comprised peripheral blood, sampled on day 0 of AZD1222 vaccination. The rearrangement links TRBV6-2 or TRBV6-3 to TRBJ1-2; D unclear. This receptor was taken from an adult in good health. CDR3 residues: CASSLHPRDYGYTF. The CDR3 DNA follows: TGTGCCAGCAGTTTGCACCCCCGGGACTATGGCTACACCTTC.